A selection of T cell receptor beta chains follows, all from one sample in a study of blood T cell repertoires in COVID-19. Measured with immunoSEQ multiplex PCR; TCRdb has only the in-frame clones, and not every one. The data contain about 55,000 clones, 75% to 95% of them seen just once; the ten biggest clones take up 13% to 15%. Sequencing input: peripheral blood. These receptors all stem from a human donor with active COVID-19. The donor label of this sample is uncertain. The conserved cysteine and the conserved F or W are not part of the CDR3 here.

j_gene | v_gene | CDR3aa
TRBJ2-7 | TRBV27 | ASSLSNGQPYEQY
TRBJ1-2 | TRBV5-4 | ASSVTAINYGYT
TRBJ2-5 | TRBV5-1 | ASSVTGGPGKLETQY
TRBJ1-1 | TRBV23-1 | ASSVLTGANTEAF
TRBJ2-3 | TRBV7-9 | AKGAGTDTQY
TRBJ2-4 | TRBV5-6 | ASSPDRGRAKNIQY
TRBJ2-1 | TRBV4-3 | ASSHIAGINEQF
TRBJ1-1 | TRBV6-5 | ASSYRSGNTEAF
TRBJ2-2 | TRBV30 | AWRAPGQGTGELF
TRBJ2-2 | TRBV28 | ASSLEQFYTGELF
TRBJ2-7 | TRBV7-6 | ASSPMGLEISYEQY
TRBJ1-1 | TRBV27 | ASSRDRVGTEAF
TRBJ2-3 | TRBV11-1 | ASSLRREDTQY
TRBJ1-2 | TRBV2 | ASRRDSYGYT
TRBJ1-2 | TRBV6-5 | ASSYGGHYGYT
TRBJ1-1 | TRBV2 | ASSTRQGVNTEAF
TRBJ2-1 | TRBV27 | ASSPLDLLRYNEQF
TRBJ2-7 | TRBV25-1 | ASKDSSRYEQY
TRBJ2-3 | TRBV11-2 | ASSLSNRFTDTQY
TRBJ2-6 | TRBV9 | ASSVDSSGANVLT
TRBJ2-1 | TRBV30 | AWSQEEHFATKF
TRBJ1-1 | TRBV5-1 | ASSGSTGGPTEAF
TRBJ2-1 | TRBV5-6 | ASSFGQGNNEQF
TRBJ2-3 | TRBV5-4 | ASSLGGLAGGHGTDTQY
TRBJ1-2 | TRBV6-5 | ASSYSRDIGGGYT